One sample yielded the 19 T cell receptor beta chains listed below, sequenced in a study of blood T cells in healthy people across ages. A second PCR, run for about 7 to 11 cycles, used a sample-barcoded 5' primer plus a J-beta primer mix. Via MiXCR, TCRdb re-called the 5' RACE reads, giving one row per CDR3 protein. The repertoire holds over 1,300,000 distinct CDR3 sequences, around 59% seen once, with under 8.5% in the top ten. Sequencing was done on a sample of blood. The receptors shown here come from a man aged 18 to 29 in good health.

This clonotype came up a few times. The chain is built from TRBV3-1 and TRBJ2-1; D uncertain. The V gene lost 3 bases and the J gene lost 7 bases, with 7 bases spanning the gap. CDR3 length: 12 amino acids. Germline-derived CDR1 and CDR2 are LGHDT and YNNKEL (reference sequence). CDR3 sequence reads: CASSHNKNEQFF. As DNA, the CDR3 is TGTGCCAGCAGCCACAACAAAAATGAGCAGTTCTTC.

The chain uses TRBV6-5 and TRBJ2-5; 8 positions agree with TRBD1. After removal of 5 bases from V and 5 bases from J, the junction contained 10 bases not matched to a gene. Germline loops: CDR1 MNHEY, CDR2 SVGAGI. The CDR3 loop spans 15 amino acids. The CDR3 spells CASSTGTGFRETQYF. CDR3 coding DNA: TGTGCCAGCAGTACCGGGACAGGCTTCAGGGAGACCCAGTACTTC.

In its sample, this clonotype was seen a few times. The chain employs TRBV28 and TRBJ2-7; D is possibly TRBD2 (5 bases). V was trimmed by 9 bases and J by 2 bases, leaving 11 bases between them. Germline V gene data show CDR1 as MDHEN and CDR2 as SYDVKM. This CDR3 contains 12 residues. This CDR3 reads CASLGRTYEQYF. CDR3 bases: TGTGCCAGTCTAGGGAGAACCTACGAGCAGTACTTC. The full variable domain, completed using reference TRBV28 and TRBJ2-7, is DVKVTQSSRYLVKRTGEKVFLECVQDMDHENMFWYRQDPGLGLRLIYFSYDVKMKEKGDIPEGYSVSREKKERFSLILESASTNQTSMYLCASLGRTYEQYFGPGTRLTVT.

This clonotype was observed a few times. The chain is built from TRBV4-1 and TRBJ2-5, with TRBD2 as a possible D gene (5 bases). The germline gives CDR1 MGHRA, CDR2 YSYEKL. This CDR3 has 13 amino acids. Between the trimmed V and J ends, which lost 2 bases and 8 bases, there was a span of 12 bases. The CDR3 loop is CASSQHGILTQYF. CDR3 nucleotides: TGCGCCAGCAGCCAACACGGGATCCTAACCCAGTACTTC.

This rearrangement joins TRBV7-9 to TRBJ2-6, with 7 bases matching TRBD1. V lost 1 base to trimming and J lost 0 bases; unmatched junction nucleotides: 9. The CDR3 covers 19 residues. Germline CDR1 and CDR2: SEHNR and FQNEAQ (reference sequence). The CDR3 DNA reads TGTGCCAGCAGCTTAGGGTCGGGACAGTTCGACTCTGGGGCCAACGTCCTGACTTTC. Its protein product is CASSLGSGQFDSGANVLTF.

DNA for the CDR3: TGTGCCAGCAGCTTAGACGCAGGCCAAGCTTACGAGCAGTACTTC. This sequence encodes CASSLDAGQAYEQYF. The chain has TRBV7-9 and TRBJ2-7; no clear D. This CDR3 has 15 residues. Germline V gene lookup returns CDR1 SEHNR and CDR2 FQNEAQ (reference sequence). Trimming pared 1 base from V and 4 bases from J, leaving 14 bases between.

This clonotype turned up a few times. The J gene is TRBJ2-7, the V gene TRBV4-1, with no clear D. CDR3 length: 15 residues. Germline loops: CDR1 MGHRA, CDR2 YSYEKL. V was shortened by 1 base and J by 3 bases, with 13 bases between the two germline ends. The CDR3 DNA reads TGCGCCAGCAGCCAAGCTTTGGACGGTTTCTACGAGCAGTACTTC. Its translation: CASSQALDGFYEQYF.

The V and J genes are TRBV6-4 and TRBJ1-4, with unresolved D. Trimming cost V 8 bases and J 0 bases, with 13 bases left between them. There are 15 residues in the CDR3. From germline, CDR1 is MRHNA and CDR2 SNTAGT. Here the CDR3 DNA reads TGTGCCAGCCGAAGAAGGGCAGCAACTAATGAAAAACTGTTTTTT. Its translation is CASRRRAATNEKLFF.

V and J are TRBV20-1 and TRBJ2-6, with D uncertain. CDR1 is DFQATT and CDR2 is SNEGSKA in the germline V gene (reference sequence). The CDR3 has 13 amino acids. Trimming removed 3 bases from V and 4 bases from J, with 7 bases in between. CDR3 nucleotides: TGCAGTGCTAGTAGAGTGGGGGCCAACGTCCTGACTTTC. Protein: CSASRVGANVLTF.

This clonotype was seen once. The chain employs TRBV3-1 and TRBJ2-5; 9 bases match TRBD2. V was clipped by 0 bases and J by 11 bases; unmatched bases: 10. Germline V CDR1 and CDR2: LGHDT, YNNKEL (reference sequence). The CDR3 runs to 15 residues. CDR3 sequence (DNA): TGTGCCAGCAGCCAAGATGGGACTAGCCTTGGAGAGCAGTACTTC. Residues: CASSQDGTSLGEQYF.

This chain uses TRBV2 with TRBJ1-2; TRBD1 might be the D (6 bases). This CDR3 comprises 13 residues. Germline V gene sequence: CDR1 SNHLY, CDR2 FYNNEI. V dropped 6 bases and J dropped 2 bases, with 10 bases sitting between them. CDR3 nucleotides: TGTGCCAGCAGGCAAACAGGGAACTATGGCTACACCTTC. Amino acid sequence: CASRQTGNYGYTF. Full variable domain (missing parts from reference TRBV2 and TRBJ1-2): EPEVTQTPSHQVTQMGQEVILRCVPISNHLYFYWYRQILGQKVEFLVSFYNNEISEKSEIFDDQFSVERPDGSNFTLKIRSTKLEDSAMYFCASRQTGNYGYTFGSGTRLTVV.

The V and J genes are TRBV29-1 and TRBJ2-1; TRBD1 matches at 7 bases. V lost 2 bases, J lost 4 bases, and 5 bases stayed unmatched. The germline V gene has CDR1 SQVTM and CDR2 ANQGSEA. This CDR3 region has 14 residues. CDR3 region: CSVESGQIYNEQFF. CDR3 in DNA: TGCAGCGTTGAATCGGGACAGATATACAATGAGCAGTTCTTC.

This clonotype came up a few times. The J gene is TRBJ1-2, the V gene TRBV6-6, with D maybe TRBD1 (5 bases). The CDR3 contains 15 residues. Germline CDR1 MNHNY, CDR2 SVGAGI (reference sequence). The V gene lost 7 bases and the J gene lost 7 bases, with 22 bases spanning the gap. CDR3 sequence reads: CASILIRGSQGGYTF. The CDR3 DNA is TGTGCCAGCATTCTCATCAGAGGGAGCCAGGGTGGCTACACCTTC.

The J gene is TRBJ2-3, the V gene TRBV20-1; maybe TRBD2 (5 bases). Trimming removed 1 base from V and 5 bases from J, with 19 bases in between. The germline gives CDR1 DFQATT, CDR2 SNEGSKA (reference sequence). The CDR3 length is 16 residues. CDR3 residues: CSARVDYIVLGDTQYF. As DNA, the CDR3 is TGCAGTGCTAGAGTCGACTATATAGTCTTAGGAGATACGCAGTATTTT.

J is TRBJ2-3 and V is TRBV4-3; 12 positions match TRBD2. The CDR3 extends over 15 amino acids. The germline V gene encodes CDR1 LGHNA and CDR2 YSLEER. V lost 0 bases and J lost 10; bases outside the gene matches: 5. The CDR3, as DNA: TGCGCCAGCAGCCAAGATCTACTAGCGGGAGGCGCGCAGTATTTT. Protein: CASSQDLLAGGAQYF.

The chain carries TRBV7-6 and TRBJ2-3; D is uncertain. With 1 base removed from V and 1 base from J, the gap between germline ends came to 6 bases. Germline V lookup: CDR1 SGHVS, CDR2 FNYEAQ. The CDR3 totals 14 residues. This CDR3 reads CASSLVFRTDTQYF. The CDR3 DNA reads TGTGCCAGCAGCTTAGTCTTCCGCACAGATACGCAGTATTTT.

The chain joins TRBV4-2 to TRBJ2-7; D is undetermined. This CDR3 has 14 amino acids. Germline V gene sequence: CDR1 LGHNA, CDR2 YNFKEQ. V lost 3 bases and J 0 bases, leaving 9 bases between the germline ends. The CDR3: CASSHLPASYEQYF. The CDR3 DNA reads TGTGCCAGCAGCCATTTGCCAGCCTCCTACGAGCAGTACTTC.

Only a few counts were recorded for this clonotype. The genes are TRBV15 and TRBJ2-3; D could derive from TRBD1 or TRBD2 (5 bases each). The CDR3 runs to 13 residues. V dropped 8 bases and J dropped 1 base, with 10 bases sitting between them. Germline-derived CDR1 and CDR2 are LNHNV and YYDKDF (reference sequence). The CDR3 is CATRDGGTDTQYF. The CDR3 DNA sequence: TGTGCCACCCGGGACGGAGGCACAGATACGCAGTATTTT.

The CDR3 is CASRTGGNNSPLHF. Here the CDR3 DNA reads TGTGCCAGTAGGACAGGGGGAAATAATTCACCCCTCCACTTT. This chain links TRBV27 with TRBJ1-6, with 10 bases identical to TRBD1. The V and J ends lost 9 bases and 5 bases, in that order; junction bases with no gene match: 4. Germline CDR1 reads MNHEY; CDR2 reads SMNVEV (reference sequence). The CDR3 covers 14 residues.